The next 21 T cell receptor beta chains were all read from a single sample in a study of tumor-infiltrating lymphocytes in primary liver carcinoma. Extraction also yielded germline DNA, while blood RNA was obtained from unsorted whole blood. The input was 500 ng total RNA; TCR beta cDNA was made from it with a constant-region primer. Construction of TCR beta libraries relied on three successive nested multiplex PCR rounds employing slightly modified ARM-PCR. The first two PCR rounds used TRBV1-TRBV30 primers with a Cbeta primer, roughly 10 cycles each. TCRdb reanalysed the multiplex PCR reads using MiXCR and keeps one entry per CDR3 protein. The sample carries 150,000 to 200,000 distinct CDR3 sequences, around 60% recorded once. Sample: peripheral blood. The receptors were gathered from a woman aged 60-75 years with primary liver carcinoma and hepatitis B virus infection.

In regard to this clonotype: This may arise from a read error, as a much more abundant clone is one base away. The CDR3 DNA is TGTGTCAGCAGCTTGACCCAAGGGGCCCAGTACTTC. This translates into CVSSLTQGAQYF. V usage is TRBV12-3 or TRBV12-4 and J usage is TRBJ2-5; perhaps TRBD1 as D (5 bases). The CDR3 is made up of 12 amino acids.

This clonotype was observed a few times. This may stem from a read error, because a much larger clone lies one nucleotide away. The rearrangement joins TRBV6-1 to TRBJ1-5; D gene unclear. The CDR3 runs 11 residues. Germline V gene lookup returns CDR1 MNHNS and CDR2 SASEGT. Here the CDR3 DNA reads TGTCCCAGCAGTGAACTTCAGCCCCAGCATTTT. It translates to CPSSELQPQHF.

Of note for this clonotype: This may come from a read error, since a much larger clone is one base off. The V and J genes are TRBV6-1 and TRBJ2-3; 11 positions match TRBD1. The CDR3 has 15 amino acids. V shed 6 bases and J 8 bases; nucleotides not matched to a gene: 10. Germline CDR1 and CDR2: MNHNS and SASEGT. CDR3 sequence reads: CASSELGQGVGTQYF. CDR3 sequence (DNA): TGTGCCAGCAGCGAACTGGGACAGGGGGTAGGTACGCAGTATTTT.

A word on this clonotype: Being one base from a much bigger clone, this may be a read error. The chain has TRBV12-3 or TRBV12-4 and TRBJ1-6, with D tentatively TRBD1 (5 bases). This CDR3 comprises 16 residues. The DNA of the CDR3 is TGTGCCGGCAGTTTAGCGCCTTTGACAGATAATTCACCCCTCCACTTT. Protein sequence: CAGSLAPLTDNSPLHF.

Comments on this clonotype: A much larger clone differs from this one at a single base, so this may be a read error. The chain employs TRBV7-9 and TRBJ1-2; TRBD1 matches 7 bases. Germline V gene lookup returns CDR1 SEHNR and CDR2 FQNEAQ (reference sequence). The junction had 4 bases not matched to a gene; V was cut back by 7 bases and J by 5 bases. CDR3 length: 12 residues. This CDR3 reads CASNWDSYGYTF. CDR3 sequence (DNA): TGTGCCAGCAACTGGGACAGTTATGGCTACACCTTC.

The J gene is TRBJ1-2, the V gene TRBV11-2; D call uncertain. Germline values: CDR1 SGHAT, CDR2 FQNNGV. With 3 bases removed from V and 4 bases from J, the gap between germline ends came to 15 bases. CDR3 length equals 15 residues. The CDR3: CASSFDRVSFYGYTF. CDR3 DNA sequence: TGTGCCAGCAGCTTCGATAGGGTCAGTTTCTATGGCTACACCTTC. Using reference TRBV11-2 and TRBJ1-2 for the parts outside the CDR3, the full variable domain is EAGVAQSPRYKIIEKRQSVAFWCNPISGHATLYWYQQILGQGPKLLIQFQNNGVVDDSQLPKDRFSAERLKGVDSTLKIQPAKLEDSAVYLCASSFDRVSFYGYTFGSGTRLTVV.

In regard to this clonotype: One end of the junction varies from germline; a read error may be responsible. DNA for the CDR3: TGTCCCAGCATTTTAGCCCGGAACACTGAAGCTTTCTTT. Residues: CPSILARNTEAFF. The rearrangement joins TRBV12-3 or TRBV12-4 to TRBJ1-1; D is ambiguous. This CDR3 comprises 13 residues.

There are many counts of this clonotype. DNA for the CDR3: TGTGCCAGCAGTGAAGTCAGGATTCGGTACGAGCAGTACTTC. Translation gives CASSEVRIRYEQYF. The chain is built from TRBV6-1 and TRBJ2-7; no clear D. Trimming removed 1 base at V and 4 bases at J, with 11 bases between. The CDR3 is 14 amino acids. The V gene's germline CDR1 is MNHNS and CDR2 SASEGT.

Regarding this clonotype: Being one base from a much bigger clone, this may be a read error. The rearrangement links TRBV6-6 to TRBJ2-1, with a possible D match to TRBD1 (6 bases). The CDR3 spans 14 residues. The V end lost 6 bases, the J end lost 5 bases, and 14 bases lay between the germline ends. Germline V CDR1 and CDR2: MNHNY, SVGAGI (reference sequence). CDR3 region: CASRGWDKNNEQFF. CDR3 bases: TGTGCCAGCAGGGGGTGGGACAAGAACAATGAGCAGTTCTTC.

The CDR3 DNA sequence: TGTGCCAGCCAGCCAATTATCCGTAGCAATCAGCCCCAGCATTTT. It encodes CASQPIIRSNQPQHF. V gene TRBV2 combines with J gene TRBJ1-5; D gene ambiguous. Germline CDR1 SNHLY, CDR2 FYNNEI. The CDR3 length is 15 residues. Trimming removed 8 bases at V and 0 bases at J, with 14 bases between. The full variable domain, its missing parts supplied by reference TRBV2 and TRBJ1-5, is EPEVTQTPSHQVTQMGQEVILRCVPISNHLYFYWYRQILGQKVEFLVSFYNNEISEKSEIFDDQFSVERPDGSNFTLKIRSTKLEDSAMYFCASQPIIRSNQPQHFGDGTRLSIL.

With respect to this clonotype: This may stem from a read error, because a much larger clone lies one nucleotide away. DNA of the CDR3: TGTGCCAGCAGTTTAGCTCTAATCTCAGATACGCAGTATTTT. Protein: CASSLALISDTQYF. The chain couples TRBV12-3 or TRBV12-4 to TRBJ2-3; the D is unclear. The V end was cut by 0 bases, the J end by 4 bases, with 8 bases between. This CDR3 spans 14 amino acids.

With regard to this clonotype: One base away lies a much larger clone, so this may be a sequencing read error. The rearrangement links TRBV6-5 to TRBJ2-3; D remains ambiguous. The CDR3 runs to 13 residues. The V gene's germline CDR1 is MNHEY and CDR2 SVGAGI. CDR3 nucleotides: TGTGTCAGCAGTTCAGACATCACAGATACGCAGTATTTT. Residues: CVSSSDITDTQYF.

V gene TRBV6-1 combines with J gene TRBJ2-5; weak D call: TRBD1 (5 bases). CDR3 length equals 12 residues. Germline V gene data show CDR1 as MNHNS and CDR2 as SASEGT. The chain's CDR3 is CNSIQGQETQYF. As DNA, the CDR3 is TGTAACAGCATTCAGGGTCAGGAGACCCAGTACTTC.

The CDR3 loop reads CASSSGTSAFEQFF. The CDR3 DNA reads TGTGCCAGCAGCTCCGGGACTAGCGCGTTTGAGCAGTTCTTC. V gene TRBV12-3 or TRBV12-4 combines with J gene TRBJ2-1, with 10 bases fitting TRBD2. The V gene end was trimmed by 6 bases and the J gene end by 9 bases; junction bases not matched to a gene: 8. This CDR3 comprises 14 residues.

This clonotype has a count of ten or more. The chain recombines TRBV6-6 with TRBJ1-3, with 7 bases lining up with TRBD1. With V trimmed by 5 bases and J by 3 bases, 13 bases remained unmatched. CDR1 is MNHNY and CDR2 is SVGAGI in the germline V gene (reference sequence). This CDR3 has 17 residues. The CDR3 region has the DNA TGTGCCAGCAGTATACGACAGGGTACTGGTGGTGGAAACACCATATATTTT. This sequence encodes CASSIRQGTGGGNTIYF.

As DNA, the CDR3 is TGTGCCAGCAGCTCAGTCCGACCTGCACGGAATTCACCCCTCCACTTT. Protein: CASSSVRPARNSPLHF. The chain joins TRBV11-3 to TRBJ1-6; D remains unclear. Looked up from germline, CDR1 is SGHNT and CDR2 is YENEEA. The CDR3 covers 16 residues. The V gene lost 4 bases and the J gene lost 7 bases, with 17 bases spanning the gap.

The J gene is TRBJ2-3, the V gene TRBV11-2; TRBD2 matches at 8 bases. Looked up from germline, CDR1 is SGHAT and CDR2 is FQNNGV. CDR3 size: 16 residues. Trimming removed 5 bases from V and 10 bases from J; junction bases left unmatched: 17. The CDR3 region is CASSIPTSGLVGAQYF. In DNA, the CDR3 is TGTGCCAGCAGCATCCCCACTAGCGGCCTGGTAGGGGCGCAGTATTTT. Supplemented by reference TRBV11-2 and TRBJ2-3, the full variable domain reads EAGVAQSPRYKIIEKRQSVAFWCNPISGHATLYWYQQILGQGPKLLIQFQNNGVVDDSQLPKDRFSAERLKGVDSTLKIQPAKLEDSAVYLCASSIPTSGLVGAQYFGPGTRLTVL.

The chain recombines TRBV14 with TRBJ1-6; 7 positions agree with TRBD1. The ends lost 0 bases at V and 5 bases at J; junction bases unmatched: 7. This CDR3 comprises 17 residues. Germline V gene lookup returns CDR1 SGHDN and CDR2 FVKESK. CDR3 region: CASSQDAGGFHNSPLHF. The CDR3 nucleotides are TGTGCCAGCAGCCAAGATGCAGGGGGGTTTCATAATTCACCCCTCCACTTT.

In the case of this clonotype: A much larger clonotype is one base distant, so this may be a read error. The genes are TRBV6-2 or TRBV6-3 and TRBJ1-1, with D maybe TRBD1 (6 bases). V gave up 7 bases and J gave up 3 bases, with 15 bases separating them. This CDR3 has 14 amino acids. The germline gives CDR1 MNHEY, CDR2 SVGEGT. Written as DNA, the CDR3 is TGTGCCAGCATTCCGGGACACTGGTACACTGAAGCTTTCTTT. Translation gives CASIPGHWYTEAFF.

This chain connects TRBV28 to TRBJ1-5; D unclear. Germline lookup yields CDR1 MDHEN and CDR2 SYDVKM. V dropped 11 bases and J dropped 1 base, with 15 bases sitting between them. There are 14 residues in the CDR3. The CDR3 nucleotides read TGTGCCGCCTCGGAGCGGGTGAGCAATCAGCCCCAGCATTTT. This codes for CAASERVSNQPQHF.

Comments on this clonotype: This may arise from a read error, as a much more abundant clone is one base away. The V and J genes are TRBV6-5 and TRBJ2-2, with D perhaps TRBD2 (5 bases). The V end was cut by 6 bases, the J end by 6 bases, with 14 bases between. Germline V CDR1 and CDR2: MNHEY, SVGAGI. The CDR3 length is 14 residues. The CDR3 sequence: CASSIRARAGELFF. As DNA, the CDR3 is TGTGCCAGCAGCATTCGCGCGAGGGCCGGGGAGCTGTTTTTT.